One sample yielded the 22 T cell receptor beta chains listed below, sequenced in a study of neoadjuvant anti-PD-1 for oral cavity cancer (dated by TCRdb to about 2021). Interpreted using the paper, the time point label stands for: after neoadjuvant nivolumab, at surgical resection. The library was built by means of the immunoSEQ multiplex PCR assay. The clones in this table, taken by TCRdb from immuneACCESS, are in-frame only. Not every clone is retained; where verified, under half of the shortfall comes from an unresolved V gene, and the cause of the rest is unknown. This sample has approximately 8,800 clones in its table, and almost 65% of those were observed once. 4.2% of the sample is held by the ten biggest clonotypes. This sample comprised PBMCs, obtained after nivolumab (anti-PD-1) treatment. The source is a person aged 40-85 years with oral cavity squamous cell carcinoma.

The J gene is TRBJ2-3, the V gene TRBV6-1; D perhaps matches TRBD2 (5 bases). This CDR3 has 14 amino acids. Germline V gene data show CDR1 as MNHNS and CDR2 as SASEGT. V lost 4 bases, J lost 3 bases, and 11 bases lay in between. The CDR3 loop is CASSGRTQTDTQYF. The CDR3 DNA reads TGTGCCAGCAGTGGCCGGACTCAAACAGATACGCAGTATTTT.

This chain connects TRBV5-6 to TRBJ2-2; TRBD2 might be the D (5 bases). The V end lost 1 base, the J end lost 6 bases, and 13 bases lay between the germline ends. CDR3 length equals 15 residues. The germline gives CDR1 SGHDT, CDR2 YYEEEE. The CDR3, as DNA: TGTGCCAGCAGCTTGTTAGGCCCCGGGGCCGGGGAGCTGTTTTTT. It encodes CASSLLGPGAGELFF.

The chain joins TRBV19 to TRBJ1-1; D ambiguous. Germline V gene sequence: CDR1 LNHDA, CDR2 SQIVND (reference sequence). CDR3 size: 15 residues. Trimming took off 3 bases at V and 1 base at J, with 12 bases between the two ends. The DNA for the CDR3 is TGTGCCAGTAGTATTCAAAGTTTGCGGAACACTGAAGCTTTCTTT. It translates to CASSIQSLRNTEAFF.

The CDR3 DNA sequence: TGTGCCAGCAGCCAGCAGCGGGATCAGCCCCAGCATTTT. Its translation is CASSQQRDQPQHF. The chain has TRBV11-1 and TRBJ1-5, with D unresolved. The CDR3 extends over 13 amino acids. Per the germline V gene, CDR1 is SGHAT and CDR2 is FQDESV (reference sequence). V shed 5 bases and J shed 5 bases, with 10 bases lying between them.

The chain uses TRBV30 and TRBJ2-3; 7 bases fit TRBD2. This CDR3 spans 17 amino acids. With V trimmed by 2 bases and J by 0 bases, 11 bases remained unmatched. Germline CDR1 GTSNPN, CDR2 SVGIG (reference sequence). DNA for the CDR3: TGTGCCTGGAGTTACCTCGGGGCCGGGGGGAGCACAGATACGCAGTATTTT. This gives the protein CAWSYLGAGGSTDTQYF.

This clone was found once. The chain carries TRBV13 and TRBJ2-3; D not resolved. CDR3 length equals 13 residues. The germline V and J ends were trimmed by 5 bases and 4 bases, with 10 bases remaining between them. Germline CDR1 reads PRHDT; CDR2 reads FYEKMQ (reference sequence). CDR3 region: CASSPQWADTQYF. DNA of the CDR3: TGTGCCAGCAGCCCCCAGTGGGCAGATACGCAGTATTTT. Based on the CDR3 plus reference TRBV13 and TRBJ2-3, the full variable domain is AAGVIQSPRHLIKEKRETATLKCYPIPRHDTVYWYQQGPGQDPQFLISFYEKMQSDKGSIPDRFSAQQFSDYHSELNMSSLELGDSALYFCASSPQWADTQYFGPGTRLTVL.

This clone was counted a few times. The chain is built from TRBV27 and TRBJ2-5; D possibly corresponds to TRBD1 (5 bases). Germline V gene data show CDR1 as MNHEY and CDR2 as SMNVEV (reference sequence). V was cut by 5 bases and J by 2 bases, with 9 bases left in between. This CDR3 has 13 amino acids. The CDR3 spells CASSPDSQETQYF. The CDR3 DNA follows: TGTGCCAGCAGTCCAGACAGTCAAGAGACCCAGTACTTC.

The chain joins TRBV7-3 to TRBJ2-2, with 8 nucleotides matching TRBD2. Germline V gene sequence: CDR1 SGHTA, CDR2 FQGTGA. V shed 0 bases, J shed 7 bases, and the junction held 1 base outside the gene matches. The CDR3 sequence is 14 residues long. CDR3 nucleotide sequence: TGTGCCAGCAGCTTAACCGGGAGGGTCGGGGAGCTGTTTTTT. Its translation: CASSLTGRVGELFF.

V is TRBV11-2 and J is TRBJ1-4; no firm D call. CDR1 is SGHAT and CDR2 is FQNNGV in the germline V gene. The CDR3 runs to 15 residues. V was trimmed by 1 base and J by 3 bases, leaving 9 bases between them. This CDR3 reads CASSLVRAPNEKLFF. Written as DNA, the CDR3 is TGTGCCAGCAGCTTAGTAAGGGCCCCTAATGAAAAACTGTTTTTT. The full variable domain, with the rest looked up from reference TRBV11-2 and TRBJ1-4, is EAGVAQSPRYKIIEKRQSVAFWCNPISGHATLYWYQQILGQGPKLLIQFQNNGVVDDSQLPKDRFSAERLKGVDSTLKIQPAKLEDSAVYLCASSLVRAPNEKLFFGSGTQLSVL.

Only a few counts were recorded for this clone. This chain uses TRBV2 with TRBJ1-1; no firm D call. V was trimmed by 8 bases and J by 1 base, leaving 8 bases between them. The CDR3 sequence is 12 residues long. Germline V CDR1 and CDR2: SNHLY, FYNNEI. The DNA for the CDR3 is TGTGCCAGCGGGCACAGGAACACTGAAGCTTTCTTT. Protein product: CASGHRNTEAFF.

The chain has TRBV5-4 and TRBJ2-2, with D tentatively TRBD2 (5 bases). Germline-derived CDR1 and CDR2 are SGHNT and YYREEE (reference sequence). Between the trimmed V and J ends, which lost 4 bases and 5 bases, there was a span of 12 bases. This CDR3 has 14 residues. The CDR3 region has the DNA TGTGCCAGCAGCCTTAGGGAGAAAACCGGGGAGCTGTTTTTT. Protein sequence: CASSLREKTGELFF.

V is TRBV6-4 and J is TRBJ1-1; D is unclear. The ends were cut back, 2 bases at V and 1 base at J, with 5 bases in the middle. This CDR3 has 13 residues. Germline-derived CDR1 and CDR2 are MRHNA and SNTAGT. CDR3 protein: CASSDRRNTEAFF. Written as DNA, the CDR3 is TGTGCCAGCAGTGACCGCCGGAACACTGAAGCTTTCTTT.

The chain carries TRBV5-1 and TRBJ2-4; D gene ambiguous. V lost 1 base and J 0 bases, leaving 8 bases between the germline ends. This CDR3 is built from 15 residues. Germline V gene data show CDR1 as SGHRS and CDR2 as YFSETQ. The CDR3 reads CASSLRPTAKNIQYF. CDR3 nucleotides: TGCGCCAGCAGCTTGAGACCAACAGCCAAAAACATTCAGTACTTC.

This clone was seen just once. V is TRBV19 and J is TRBJ2-7; TRBD1 aligns across 8 bases. Losses at the gene ends were 5 bases for V and 4 bases for J; bases not matched to a gene: 10. CDR3 length: 15 residues. Germline CDR1 LNHDA, CDR2 SQIVND (reference sequence). CDR3 nucleotides: TGTGCCAGTAGTGATTCCGGGACAGGCCCATACGAGCAGTACTTC. Translating gives CASSDSGTGPYEQYF.

In its sample, this clone was seen a few times. This rearrangement joins TRBV28 to TRBJ2-7; D gene uncertain. This CDR3 has 13 amino acids. V was cut by 5 bases and J by 1 base, with 9 bases left in between. Germline lookup yields CDR1 MDHEN and CDR2 SYDVKM. DNA of the CDR3: TGTGCCAGCAGTCTACTACCATCCTACGAGCAGTACTTC. This translates into CASSLLPSYEQYF.

The gene calls are TRBV18 and TRBJ2-2, with D uncertain. CDR1 and CDR2 (germline): KGHSH, LQKENI. The length of the CDR3 is 14 residues. V was shortened by 2 bases and J by 4 bases, with 8 bases between the two germline ends. The CDR3 DNA follows: TGTGCCAGCTCACCAGGGATGGGCACCGGGGAGCTGTTTTTT. Encoded protein: CASSPGMGTGELFF.

The V and J genes are TRBV5-1 and TRBJ2-7, with 10 bases aligning to TRBD1. With V trimmed by 1 base and J by 1 base, 2 bases remained unmatched. Germline loops: CDR1 SGHRS, CDR2 YFSETQ. This CDR3 is 15 amino acids long. CDR3 sequence: CASSLWTGGSYEQYF. The CDR3 nucleotides are TGCGCCAGCAGCTTGTGGACAGGGGGGTCCTACGAGCAGTACTTC. The complete variable domain, with remaining parts taken from reference TRBV5-1 and TRBJ2-7, reads KAGVTQTPRYLIKTRGQQVTLSCSPISGHRSVSWYQQTPGQGLQFLFEYFSETQRNKGNFPGRFSGRQFSNSRSEMNVSTLELGDSALYLCASSLWTGGSYEQYFGPGTRLTVT.

The chain is built from TRBV27 and TRBJ1-4; 9 nucleotides line up with TRBD1. The germline CDR1 and CDR2 sequences are MNHEY and SMNVEV (reference sequence). The CDR3 is 15 residues long. The ends lost 6 bases at V and 5 bases at J; junction bases unmatched: 7. The CDR3 spells CASRSSGTGNEKLFF. DNA of the CDR3: TGTGCCAGCAGGTCCTCCGGGACAGGGAATGAAAAACTGTTTTTT.

The rearrangement uses TRBV5-1 and TRBJ1-5; 12 bases align to TRBD1. The CDR3 extends over 15 amino acids. V shed 4 bases, J shed 7 bases, and the junction held 6 bases outside the gene matches. Germline CDR1 and CDR2: SGHRS and YFSETQ. The CDR3 coding sequence is TGCGCCAGCAGCGACGGGACAGGGGGCGGCCAGCCCCAGCATTTT. This encodes CASSDGTGGGQPQHF.

This clone was found a few times. The V and J genes are TRBV19 and TRBJ1-6; D remains ambiguous. The CDR3 totals 13 residues. Trimming took 7 bases from V and 5 from J, leaving 9 bases between them. Looked up from germline, CDR1 is LNHDA and CDR2 is SQIVND (reference sequence). Written as DNA, the CDR3 is TGTGCCAGTAACCCCACGGATAATTCACCCCTCCACTTT. Translating it yields CASNPTDNSPLHF.

The chain recombines TRBV6-6 with TRBJ1-5; TRBD1 agrees at 9 bases. V lost 5 bases to trimming and J lost 7 bases; unmatched junction nucleotides: 6. The CDR3 extends over 14 amino acids. Germline CDR1 reads MNHNY; CDR2 reads SVGAGI (reference sequence). This CDR3 is CASSDGQGRQPQHF. CDR3 nucleotide sequence: TGTGCCAGCAGTGATGGACAGGGGAGGCAGCCCCAGCATTTT.

The V gene is TRBV6-5, the J gene TRBJ1-1, with 9 bases identical to TRBD1. Trimming at V came to 4 bases and at J to 4 bases, leaving 4 bases not matched to a gene. This CDR3 has 14 amino acids. The germline V gene encodes CDR1 MNHEY and CDR2 SVGAGI. The CDR3 loop reads CASSSQGASTEAFF. DNA of the CDR3: TGTGCCAGCAGTTCACAGGGGGCTAGCACTGAAGCTTTCTTT.